The clone carrying this TCR beta chain is medium-sized by share. The antigen is not known. CDR3 length: 17 amino acids. Germline V gives CDR1 DFQATT, CDR2 SNEGSKA (reference sequence). V shed 5 bases and J 0 bases; nucleotides not matched to a gene: 8. This entry is derived from a study of metastatic and nonmetastatic thyroid tumors. Study details: Repertoires from blood and tumor or nodule tissue of malignant and benign thyroid patients were compared. Findings and caveats of the study: Reported TCR beta diversity, measured in blood and tumor, was significantly higher for malignant thyroid tumors than for benign nodules.

The entire patient cohort was treatment-naive prior to thyroid surgery. In the study's own analysis: To classify distant metastasis in papillary thyroid cancer, a model was built from CDR3 differences across clinicopathological groups. TCRdb redid the clone calls on the PCR reads using MiXCR. None of the V and J calls come from the authors' own analysis; TCRdb made them. The top ten clones hold around 37% of a sample with under 25,000 clones, around 16% of them seen once. Specimen: blood. The rearrangement uses TRBV20-1 and TRBJ2-7; 15 nucleotides match TRBD2. This receptor was identified in a female donor with papillary thyroid cancer or a benign thyroid nodule (not recorded which). Some clones in this sample may be carry-over from other donors' samples. CDR3 protein: CSAERGLAGGNSYEQYF. In DNA form, the CDR3 reads TGCAGTGCTGAAAGGGGACTAGCGGGAGGAAACTCCTACGAGCAGTACTTC.